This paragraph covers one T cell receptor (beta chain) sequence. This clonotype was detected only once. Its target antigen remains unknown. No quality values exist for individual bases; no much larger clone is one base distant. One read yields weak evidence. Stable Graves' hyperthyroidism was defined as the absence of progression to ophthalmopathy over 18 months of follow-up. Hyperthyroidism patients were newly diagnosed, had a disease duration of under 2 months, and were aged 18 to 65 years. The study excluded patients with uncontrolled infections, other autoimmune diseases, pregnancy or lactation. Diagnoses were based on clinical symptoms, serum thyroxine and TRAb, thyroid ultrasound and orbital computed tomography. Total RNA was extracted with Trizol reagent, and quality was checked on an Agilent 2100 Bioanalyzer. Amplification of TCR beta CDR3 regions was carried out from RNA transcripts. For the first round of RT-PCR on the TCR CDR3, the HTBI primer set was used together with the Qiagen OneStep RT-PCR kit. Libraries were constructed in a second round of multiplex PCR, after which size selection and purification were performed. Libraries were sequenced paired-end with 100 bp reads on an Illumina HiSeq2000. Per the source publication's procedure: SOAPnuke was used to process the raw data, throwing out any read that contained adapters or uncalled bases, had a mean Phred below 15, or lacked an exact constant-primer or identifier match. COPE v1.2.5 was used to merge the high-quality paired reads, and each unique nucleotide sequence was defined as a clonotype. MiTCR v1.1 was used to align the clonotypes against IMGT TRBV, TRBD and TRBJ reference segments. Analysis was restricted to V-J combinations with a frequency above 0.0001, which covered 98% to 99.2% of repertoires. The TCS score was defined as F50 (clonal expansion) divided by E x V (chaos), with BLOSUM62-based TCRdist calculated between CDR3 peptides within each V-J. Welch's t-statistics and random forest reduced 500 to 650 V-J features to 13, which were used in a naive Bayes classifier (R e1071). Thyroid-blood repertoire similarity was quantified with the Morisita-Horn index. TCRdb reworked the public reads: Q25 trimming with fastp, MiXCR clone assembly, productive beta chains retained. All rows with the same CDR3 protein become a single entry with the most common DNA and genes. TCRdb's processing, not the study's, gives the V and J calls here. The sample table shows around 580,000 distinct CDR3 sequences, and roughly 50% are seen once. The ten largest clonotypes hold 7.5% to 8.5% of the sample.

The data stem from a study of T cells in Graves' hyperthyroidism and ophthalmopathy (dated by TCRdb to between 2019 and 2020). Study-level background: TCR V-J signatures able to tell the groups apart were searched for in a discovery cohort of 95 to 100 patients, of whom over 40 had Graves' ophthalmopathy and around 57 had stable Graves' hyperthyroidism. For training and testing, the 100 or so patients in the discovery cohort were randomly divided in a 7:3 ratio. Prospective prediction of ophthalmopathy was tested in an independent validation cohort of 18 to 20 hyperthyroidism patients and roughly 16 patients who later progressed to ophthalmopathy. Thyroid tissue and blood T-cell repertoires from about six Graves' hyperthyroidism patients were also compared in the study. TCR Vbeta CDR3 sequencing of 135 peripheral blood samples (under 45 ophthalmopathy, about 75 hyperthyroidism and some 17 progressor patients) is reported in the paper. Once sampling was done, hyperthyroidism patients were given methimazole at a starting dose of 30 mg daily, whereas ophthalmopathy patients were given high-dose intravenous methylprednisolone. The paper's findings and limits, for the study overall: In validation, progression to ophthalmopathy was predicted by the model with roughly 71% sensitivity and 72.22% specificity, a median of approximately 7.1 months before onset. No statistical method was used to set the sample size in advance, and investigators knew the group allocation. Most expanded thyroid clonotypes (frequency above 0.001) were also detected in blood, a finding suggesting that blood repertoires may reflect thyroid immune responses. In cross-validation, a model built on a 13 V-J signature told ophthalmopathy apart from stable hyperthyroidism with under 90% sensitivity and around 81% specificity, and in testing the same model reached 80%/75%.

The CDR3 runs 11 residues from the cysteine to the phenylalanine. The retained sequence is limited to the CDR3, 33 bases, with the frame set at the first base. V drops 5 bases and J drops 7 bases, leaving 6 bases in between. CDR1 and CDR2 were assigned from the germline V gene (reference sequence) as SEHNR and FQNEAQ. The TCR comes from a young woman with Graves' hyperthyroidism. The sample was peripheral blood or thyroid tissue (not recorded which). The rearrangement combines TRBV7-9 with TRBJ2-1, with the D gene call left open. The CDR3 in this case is CASSISNEQFF. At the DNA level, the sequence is TGTGCCAGCAGCATATCAAATGAGCAGTTCTTC.